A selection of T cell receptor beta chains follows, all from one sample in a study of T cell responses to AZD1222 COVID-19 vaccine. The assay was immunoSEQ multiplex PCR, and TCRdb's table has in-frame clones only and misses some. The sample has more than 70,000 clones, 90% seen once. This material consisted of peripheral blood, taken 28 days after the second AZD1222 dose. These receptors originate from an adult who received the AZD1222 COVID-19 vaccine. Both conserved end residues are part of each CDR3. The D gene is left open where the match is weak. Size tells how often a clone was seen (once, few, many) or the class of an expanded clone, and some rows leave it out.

cdr3_nt: TGTGCCAGCAGTGTAGCGGGACAGGGATCGTACAATGAGCAGTTCTTC
cdr3_aa: CASSVAGQGSYNEQFF
j_call: TRBJ2-1
clone_size: .
v_call: TRBV6-1
d_call: .

cdr3_nt: TGTGCCAGCAGGACCCCGCAGGGTTCAGATACGCAGTATTTT
cdr3_aa: CASRTPQGSDTQYF
j_call: TRBJ2-3
clone_size: .
v_call: TRBV6-5
d_call: .

cdr3_nt: TGTGCCAGCAGCTTCGGGACCTCAACTAACTATGGCTACACCTTC
cdr3_aa: CASSFGTSTNYGYTF
j_call: TRBJ1-2
clone_size: .
v_call: TRBV5-4
d_call: .

cdr3_nt: TGCGCCAGCCGCGGCAGCGGGGGGTCCGGGGAGCTGTTTTTT
cdr3_aa: CASRGSGGSGELFF
j_call: TRBJ2-2
clone_size: .
v_call: TRBV10-2
d_call: TRBD2

cdr3_nt: TGTGCCAGCAGCTTAGGGGTTGGTGGCTACACCTTC
cdr3_aa: CASSLGVGGYTF
j_call: TRBJ1-2
clone_size: once
v_call: TRBV7-8
d_call: .

cdr3_nt: TGCGCCAGCAGCTTGGGACGGCGAACCTACGAGCAGTACTTC
cdr3_aa: CASSLGRRTYEQYF
j_call: TRBJ2-7
clone_size: .
v_call: TRBV5-1
d_call: .

cdr3_nt: TGTGCCAGCAGCCTCCTCTCGGGAGTCGGCAATGAGCAGTTCTTC
cdr3_aa: CASSLLSGVGNEQFF
j_call: TRBJ2-1
clone_size: .
v_call: TRBV7-9
d_call: .

cdr3_nt: TGTGCCAGCAGTGGCCCAAGAGGGGTTGCGGATACGCAGTATTTT
cdr3_aa: CASSGPRGVADTQYF
j_call: TRBJ2-3
clone_size: .
v_call: TRBV25-1
d_call: .

cdr3_nt: TGTGCCTGGAGCGTAACAAGGGGAGGATTTCCCGGGGAGCTGTTTTTT
cdr3_aa: CAWSVTRGGFPGELFF
j_call: TRBJ2-2
clone_size: .
v_call: TRBV30
d_call: .

cdr3_nt: TGTGCCAGCAGCGGGGGGCAGGGCGGCGCCGGGGAGCTGTTTTTT
cdr3_aa: CASSGGQGGAGELFF
j_call: TRBJ2-2
clone_size: .
v_call: TRBV5-4
d_call: .